The 15 T cell receptor beta chains reported below all come from one sample, sequenced in a study of blood T cell repertoires in COVID-19 (dated by TCRdb to 2018 to 2020). Libraries came from the immunoSEQ multiplex PCR assay. Entries here come from immuneACCESS through TCRdb and include only in-frame sequences with V and J called. Some clones fail to appear in such tables; in the studies checked, an unresolved V gene covers under half of the shortfall, and the cause of the remainder is unknown. The sample has roughly 300,000 clones on record, over 75% of them singletons. Approximately 8.5% of the sample belongs to the ten largest clones. The sequencing input was peripheral blood. The receptor set was obtained from a man aged 18 to 29 with active or convalescent COVID-19.

This CDR3 reads CASSYSQGQSYGYTF. DNA of the CDR3: TGTGCCAGCAGTTACTCCCAGGGGCAGAGCTATGGCTACACCTTC. The gene calls are TRBV6-6 and TRBJ1-2; D might be TRBD1 (6 bases). This CDR3 contains 15 residues. The germline V and J ends were trimmed by 0 bases and 4 bases, with 12 bases remaining between them. Per germline, CDR1 MNHNY and CDR2 SVGAGI (reference sequence).

The chain carries TRBV4-1 and TRBJ2-3, with D maybe TRBD2 (6 bases). The CDR3 extends over 16 amino acids. The germline V and J ends were trimmed by 1 base and 0 bases, with 11 bases remaining between them. The germline V gene encodes CDR1 MGHRA and CDR2 YSYEKL. The CDR3 region is CASSQGDFVSTDTQYF. Written as DNA, the CDR3 is TGCGCCAGCAGCCAAGGGGACTTTGTTAGCACAGATACGCAGTATTTT.

The chain couples TRBV6-2 or TRBV6-3 to TRBJ1-2, with TRBD1 as a possible D gene (6 bases). Germline V gene lookup returns CDR1 MNHEY and CDR2 SVGEGT. This CDR3 is built from 17 residues. V was shortened by 2 bases and J by 6 bases, with 22 bases between the two germline ends. As DNA, the CDR3 is TGTGCCAGCAGTTACGAGGCTTGGTACAGGGAAAGGGATGGCTACACCTTC. It yields the protein CASSYEAWYRERDGYTF.

The chain couples TRBV6-2 or TRBV6-3 to TRBJ1-2; 8 bases map to TRBD1. The V gene end was trimmed by 2 bases and the J gene end by 8 bases; junction bases not matched to a gene: 7. Germline V gives CDR1 MNHEY, CDR2 SVGEGT. The CDR3 length is 14 residues. In DNA, the CDR3 is TGTGCCAGCAGTTACGGGACAGGCCTTGTGGGCTACACCTTC. This codes for CASSYGTGLVGYTF.

The chain has TRBV5-4 and TRBJ1-1; D gene uncertain. The CDR3 runs 14 residues. Germline V gene data show CDR1 as SGHNT and CDR2 as YYREEE (reference sequence). V was shortened by 0 bases and J by 5 bases, with 11 bases between the two germline ends. The chain's CDR3 is CASSLVEEWTEAFF. CDR3 sequence (DNA): TGTGCCAGCAGCTTGGTGGAGGAGTGGACTGAAGCTTTCTTT.

The gene calls are TRBV5-6 and TRBJ2-1; 7 bases fit TRBD2. Germline CDR1 reads SGHDT; CDR2 reads YYEEEE. With 0 bases clipped from V and 9 bases from J, the junction kept 0 bases outside the gene matches. CDR3 length equals 12 residues. The CDR3, as DNA: TGTGCCAGCAGCTTGGGGGAGGGTGAGCAGTTCTTC. Translation: CASSLGEGEQFF.

The table lists this clone with many counts. The chain joins TRBV2 to TRBJ2-7; 8 nucleotides line up with TRBD1. Germline V gene data show CDR1 as SNHLY and CDR2 as FYNNEI. The J segment lost 3 bases and the V segment lost 6 bases, leaving 7 bases of the junction unmatched. The length of the CDR3 is 14 residues. CDR3 nucleotide sequence: TGTGCCAGCAGACGTCTGGACAGGGACTACGAGCAGTACTTC. It is translated as CASRRLDRDYEQYF.

The CDR3 is CASSHPGWVGSNEQFF. As DNA, the CDR3 is TGCGCCAGCAGCCACCCCGGATGGGTCGGGTCCAATGAGCAGTTCTTC. The chain couples TRBV4-3 to TRBJ2-1; D gene uncertain. Germline lookup yields CDR1 LGHNA and CDR2 YSLEER. Trimming took 3 bases from V and 6 from J, leaving 18 bases between them. CDR3 size: 16 residues.

The genes are TRBV9 and TRBJ1-5, with D unclear. The V gene's germline CDR1 is SGDLS and CDR2 YYNGEE. Trimming took off 5 bases at V and 2 bases at J, with 14 bases between the two ends. This CDR3 is built from 15 residues. CDR3 sequence: CASSLIADGNQPQHF. The CDR3 nucleotides read TGTGCCAGCAGTCTTATTGCGGATGGCAATCAGCCCCAGCATTTT. The whole variable domain, filled in from reference TRBV9 and TRBJ1-5, reads DSGVTQTPKHLITATGQRVTLRCSPRSGDLSVYWYQQSLDQGLQFLIQYYNGEERAKGNILERFSAQQFPDLHSELNLSSLELGDSALYFCASSLIADGNQPQHFGDGTRLSIL.

The CDR3 DNA is TGTGCCAGCAGCTTGTATGTCGGGAACACTGAAGCTTTCTTT. Its protein is CASSLYVGNTEAFF. The J gene is TRBJ1-1, the V gene TRBV5-6, with unresolved D. V was trimmed by 1 base and J by 1 base, leaving 8 bases between them. The CDR3 runs to 14 residues. Per germline, CDR1 SGHDT and CDR2 YYEEEE. Full variable domain (missing parts from reference TRBV5-6 and TRBJ1-1): DAGVTQSPTHLIKTRGQQVTLRCSPKSGHDTVSWYQQALGQGPQFIFQYYEEEERQRGNFPDRFSGHQFPNYSSELNVNALLLGDSALYLCASSLYVGNTEAFFGQGTRLTVV.

The rearrangement uses TRBV3-1 (or the pseudogene TRBV3-2) and TRBJ2-3, with D unclear. Deletions cut 1 base from V and 4 bases from J, with 3 bases between. This CDR3 region has 12 residues. Germline-derived CDR1 and CDR2 are LGHDT and YNNKEL (reference sequence). CDR3 residues: CASSQGPDTQYF. CDR3 in DNA: TGTGCCAGCAGCCAAGGGCCAGATACGCAGTATTTT.

The chain uses TRBV2 and TRBJ1-1; 8 positions agree with TRBD1. The CDR3 runs to 14 residues. Germline-derived CDR1 and CDR2 are SNHLY and FYNNEI. V lost 5 bases, J lost 11 bases, and 13 bases stayed unmatched. Written as DNA, the CDR3 is TGTGCCAGCAGTACCGGGACAGGAGAATCTAGGGCTTTCTTT. Protein product: CASSTGTGESRAFF.

This clone was detected once. J is TRBJ2-7 and V is TRBV4-1; D gene unclear. The CDR3 loop spans 15 amino acids. Germline CDR1 MGHRA, CDR2 YSYEKL. Deletions cut 0 bases from V and 2 bases from J, with 11 bases between. The CDR3 reads CASSQEAGTTYEQYF. CDR3 in DNA: TGCGCCAGCAGCCAAGAGGCAGGAACAACCTACGAGCAGTACTTC.

The genes are TRBV7-2 and TRBJ2-1, with D maybe TRBD2 (5 bases). Trimming shortened V by 1 base and J by 6 bases, and 16 bases separated the two germline ends. Germline V gene lookup returns CDR1 SGHTA and CDR2 FQGNSA. This CDR3 spans 16 amino acids. The CDR3 bases are TGTGCCAGCAGCTTAGACGCCCCGATGGCGGGCAATGAGCAGTTCTTC. Its translation: CASSLDAPMAGNEQFF.

The J gene is TRBJ1-6, the V gene TRBV10-3; D call uncertain. The CDR3 runs to 15 residues. The germline V and J ends were trimmed by 6 bases and 9 bases, with 18 bases remaining between them. Per germline, CDR1 ENHRY and CDR2 SYGVKD. CDR3 nucleotides: TGTGCCATCAGGCCCTCGGTCATCTTGAGTTCACCCCTCCACTTT. Protein: CAIRPSVILSSPLHF.